The entry below describes one T cell receptor (beta chain). The record originates from a study of memory CD4+ T cells and cytomegalovirus serostatus. The sort gate was single viable CD3+CD4+CD8-CD45RO+ cells for memory CD4+ T cells. TCRdb's table, derived via immunoSEQ multiplex PCR, lists solely in-frame clones and lacks some. The data show 50,000 to 60,000 clones, with 80% to 90% seen just once and roughly 2% held by the top ten. This TCR was recovered from an adult in good health and CMV-seropositive. The sequenced sample was memory CD4+ T cells from blood.

CDR3 DNA sequence: TGTGCCAGCAGTTCAGGGCAGGGAACCATGAACACTGAAGCTTTCTTT. The encoded protein is CASSSGQGTMNTEAFF. This chain joins TRBV6-5 and TRBJ1-1, with a weak D call TRBD1 (5 bases). The CDR3 covers 16 residues. V was cut by 4 bases and J by 0 bases, with 15 bases left in between. CDR1 and CDR2 from the germline V gene are MNHEY and SVGAGI.